This TCR beta chain was sequenced for a study of identical twins. Deletions cut 10 bases from V and 1 base from J, with 13 bases between. The germline V gene has CDR1 SNHLY and CDR2 FYNNEI. This CDR3 comprises 13 residues. After template switching added a universal primer site, the resulting cDNA carried unique molecular identifiers. TCRdb fed the 5' RACE reads into MiXCR, producing one record per CDR3 protein. The sample carries approximately 220,000 distinct CDR3 sequences, around 6.8% recorded once. This clonotype turned up a few times. The same data also went into a second study, on yellow fever vaccine responses in identical twins.

Specimen: memory (CD45RO+) T cells sorted from blood. The rearrangement links TRBV2 to TRBJ1-1; D may be TRBD1 (5 bases). The TCR originated in a woman between 18 and 30 years old in good health. The CDR3 here is CATFTGGNTEAFF. As DNA, the CDR3 is TGTGCCACCTTCACCGGGGGGAACACTGAAGCTTTCTTT.